What follows describes a single T cell receptor beta chain. Its antigen is unidentified. Extracted RNA was reverse transcribed into cDNA, the sequencing template. Profiled with immunoSEQ multiplex PCR; TCRdb holds only in-frame clones, not every one. Seen here are some 170,000 clones, about 55% observed once, and the top ten hold about 10%. The data stem from a study of CD8+ T cells in alopecia areata. Study-wide background: The percentage of affected scalp area served as the score of severity for treated patients.

Germline loops: CDR1 LGHNA, CDR2 YSLEER. V was cut by 8 bases and J by 4 bases, with 8 bases left in between. The CDR3 has 12 residues. Sample treatment: oral pan-JAK inhibitor, 5-10 mg twice daily. The researchers isolated CD4+ and CD8+ T cells from PBMCs by sorting. Study-level points and caveats: Throughout tofacitinib, many expanded lesional clones continued to persist in scalp and blood. Scalp clonality and expanded CD8+ clones among the top 100 fell significantly with tofacitinib.

J is TRBJ2-2 and V is TRBV4-3; possible D gene TRBD2, 6 bases. Source: CD8+ T cells sorted from blood, taken at week 24, from a patient treated with tofacitinib. The sequence derives from a human donor with alopecia areata. CDR3 sequence: CASYGGTGELFF. CDR3 DNA: TGCGCCAGCTACGGGGGCACCGGGGAGCTGTTTTTT.